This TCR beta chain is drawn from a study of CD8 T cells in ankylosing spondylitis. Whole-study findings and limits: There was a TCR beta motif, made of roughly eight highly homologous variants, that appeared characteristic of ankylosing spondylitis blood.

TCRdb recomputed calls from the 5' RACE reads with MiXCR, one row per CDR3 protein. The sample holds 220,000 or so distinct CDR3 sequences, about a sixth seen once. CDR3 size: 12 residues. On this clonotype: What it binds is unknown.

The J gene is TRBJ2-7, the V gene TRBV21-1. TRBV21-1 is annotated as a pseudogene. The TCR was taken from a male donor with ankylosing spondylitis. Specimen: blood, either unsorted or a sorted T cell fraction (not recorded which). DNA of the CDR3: TGTGCCAGCCTTCATCGGACCTACGAGCAGTACTTC. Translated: CASLHRTYEQYF.